The sequence of this TCR beta chain was determined in a study of blood T cell repertoires in COVID-19. Study summary: COVID-19 samples collected from the United States, Italy and Spain covered acute and convalescent phases. PBMCs, B-cell-depleted T cells, or T cells were the source of the cDNA or gDNA that made up the material.

In the original processing: It was from reference gene primer amplification that nucleated cell counts were estimated. Only in-frame clones appear in the TCRdb table, and some are missing; sequencing was by immunoSEQ multiplex PCR. V and J calls and clone size are as listed in that table; D and trimming were resolved from the DNA. In the table there are 100,000 to 120,000 clones, about 87% of which are singletons. This receptor was taken from a woman aged 45-65 years with acute or convalescent COVID-19. Sequencing was performed on peripheral blood.

The CDR3, as DNA: TGTGCCAGCAGCCAAGATACGAAGTTCGGGCCCCAGCATTTT. Its translation: CASSQDTKFGPQHF. V and J are TRBV3-1 (or the pseudogene TRBV3-2) and TRBJ1-5; D unclear. The CDR3 contains 14 residues. With 0 bases removed from V and 9 bases from J, the gap between germline ends came to 12 bases. In germline, CDR1 is LGHDT, CDR2 YNNKEL (reference sequence).